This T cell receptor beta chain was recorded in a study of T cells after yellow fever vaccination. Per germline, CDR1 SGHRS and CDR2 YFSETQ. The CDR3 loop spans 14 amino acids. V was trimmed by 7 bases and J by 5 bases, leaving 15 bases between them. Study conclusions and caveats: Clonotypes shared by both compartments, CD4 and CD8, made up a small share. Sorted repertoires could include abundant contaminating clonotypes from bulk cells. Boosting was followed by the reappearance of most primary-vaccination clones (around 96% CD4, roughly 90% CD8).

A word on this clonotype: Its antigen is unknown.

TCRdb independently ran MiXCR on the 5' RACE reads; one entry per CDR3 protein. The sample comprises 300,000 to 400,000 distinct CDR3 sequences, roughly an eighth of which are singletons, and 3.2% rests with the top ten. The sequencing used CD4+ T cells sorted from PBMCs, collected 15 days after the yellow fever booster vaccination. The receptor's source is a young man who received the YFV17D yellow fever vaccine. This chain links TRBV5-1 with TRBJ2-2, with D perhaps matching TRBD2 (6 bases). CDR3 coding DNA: TGCGCCAGCGCTGCAAGTCGGGGGACCGGGGAGCTGTTTTTT. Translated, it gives CASAASRGTGELFF.